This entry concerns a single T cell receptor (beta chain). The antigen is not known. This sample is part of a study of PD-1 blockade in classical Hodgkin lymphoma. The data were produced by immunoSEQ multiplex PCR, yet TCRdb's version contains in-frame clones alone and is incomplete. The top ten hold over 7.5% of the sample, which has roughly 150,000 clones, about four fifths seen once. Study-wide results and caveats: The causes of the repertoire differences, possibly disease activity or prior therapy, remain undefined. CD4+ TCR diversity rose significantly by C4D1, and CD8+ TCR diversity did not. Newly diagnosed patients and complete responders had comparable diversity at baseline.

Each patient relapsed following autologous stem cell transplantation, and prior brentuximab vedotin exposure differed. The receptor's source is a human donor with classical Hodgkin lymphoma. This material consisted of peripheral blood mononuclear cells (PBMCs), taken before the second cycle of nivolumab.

Here the CDR3 reads CSASWRESLPGEQFF. CDR3 DNA: TGCAGCGCCAGTTGGCGGGAGAGCCTTCCAGGCGAGCAGTTCTTC. The rearrangement uses TRBV29-1 and TRBJ2-1; 7 positions agree with TRBD2. CDR3 length equals 15 residues. Trimming removed 7 bases from V and 10 bases from J; junction bases left unmatched: 19. CDR1 SQVTM and CDR2 ANQGSEA come from the germline V gene.